A single sample gave rise to the 32 T cell receptor beta chains below, sequenced in a study of T cell changes during pregnancy in multiple sclerosis. Method: immunoSEQ multiplex PCR; TCRdb's copy keeps in-frame clones and lacks some. The sample consists of roughly 71,000 clones, about 94% of them appearing once. The material was peripheral blood, obtained in the first trimester of pregnancy. All receptors derive from a female donor in good health, enrolled as a control in a pregnancy study.

This chain connects TRBV9 to TRBJ2-1; D gene unclear. V lost 3 bases, J lost 2 bases, and 15 bases lay in between. Germline V lookup: CDR1 SGDLS, CDR2 YYNGEE. This CDR3 spans 16 amino acids. The CDR3 reads CASSALPLVAYNEQFF. The CDR3 DNA is TGTGCCAGCAGCGCCCTCCCACTTGTGGCCTACAATGAGCAGTTCTTC.

The chain carries TRBV29-1 and TRBJ1-5; possible D gene TRBD1, 5 bases. Trimming took off 6 bases at V and 1 base at J, with 10 bases between the two ends. The CDR3 covers 13 residues. Germline V gene sequence: CDR1 SQVTM, CDR2 ANQGSEA. CDR3 nucleotides: TGCAGCGTGCAGGAGGGGAGCAATCAGCCCCAGCATTTT. Residues: CSVQEGSNQPQHF.

V usage is TRBV25-1 and J usage is TRBJ2-5, with 7 bases that match TRBD1. The length of the CDR3 is 16 residues. Germline V gene lookup returns CDR1 MGHDK and CDR2 SYGVNS. After removal of 2 bases from V and 5 bases from J, the junction contained 11 bases not matched to a gene. The CDR3 DNA reads as TGTGCCAGCAGTGAAGAACCCGGACAGGCGGCTGAGACCCAGTACTTC. Encoded protein: CASSEEPGQAAETQYF.

The CDR3 region has the DNA TGTGCCAGCAGGTATAGCACAGATACGCAGTATTTT. Its protein is CASRYSTDTQYF. This chain connects TRBV2 to TRBJ2-3; no firm D call. The CDR3 has 12 amino acids. Germline loops: CDR1 SNHLY, CDR2 FYNNEI. V was pared by 6 bases and J by 0 bases, with 4 bases between.

The chain carries TRBV29-1 and TRBJ2-2; D not certain. Trimming removed 5 bases at V and 6 bases at J, with 10 bases between. The length of the CDR3 is 12 residues. Germline CDR1 reads SQVTM; CDR2 reads ANQGSEA. The CDR3 nucleotides are TGCAGCGTTTATTCCCCAGCCGGGGAGCTGTTTTTT. Translated, it gives CSVYSPAGELFF.

This chain links TRBV10-3 with TRBJ2-5; the D gene is possibly TRBD2 (6 bases). This CDR3 is built from 15 residues. The germline gives CDR1 ENHRY, CDR2 SYGVKD. Deletions cut 1 base from V and 0 bases from J, with 9 bases between. The CDR3 is CAISELAANQETQYF. In nucleotides, the CDR3 is TGTGCCATCAGTGAGTTAGCGGCTAACCAAGAGACCCAGTACTTC.

The chain joins TRBV5-1 to TRBJ2-7, with D maybe TRBD2 (6 bases). Germline CDR1 is SGHRS and CDR2 is YFSETQ. V was clipped by 7 bases and J by 2 bases, with 25 bases between them. The CDR3 is made up of 17 amino acids. The CDR3 DNA is TGCGCCAGCCCAATTAGGTCGGGACTGGTCTGTACCTACGAGCAGTACTTC. Residues: CASPIRSGLVCTYEQYF. Combining the CDR3 with reference TRBV5-1 and TRBJ2-7 gives the whole variable domain KAGVTQTPRYLIKTRGQQVTLSCSPISGHRSVSWYQQTPGQGLQFLFEYFSETQRNKGNFPGRFSGRQFSNSRSEMNVSTLELGDSALYLCASPIRSGLVCTYEQYFGPGTRLTVT.

The chain links TRBV18 to TRBJ2-5, with D tentatively TRBD2 (6 bases). CDR3 length: 14 amino acids. Germline CDR1 is KGHSH and CDR2 is LQKENI. Trimming took 2 bases from V and 1 from J, leaving 8 bases between them. For the CDR3, the DNA is TGTGCCAGCTCACCAGCGGGGACCCAAGAGACCCAGTACTTC. Its translation is CASSPAGTQETQYF.

The chain uses TRBV5-1 and TRBJ2-3; 7 bases fit TRBD2. V trimming: 0 bases; J trimming: 6 bases; junction bases outside the gene matches: 4. The CDR3 covers 14 residues. Germline CDR1 SGHRS, CDR2 YFSETQ. The CDR3 loop is CASSLELAADTQYF. The CDR3 nucleotides are TGCGCCAGCAGCTTGGAGCTAGCGGCCGATACGCAGTATTTT.

V gene TRBV27 combines with J gene TRBJ2-3, with D perhaps TRBD2 (5 bases). This CDR3 region has 15 residues. The V and J ends lost 5 bases and 5 bases respectively, with 17 bases between them. Germline V gene lookup returns CDR1 MNHEY and CDR2 SMNVEV (reference sequence). CDR3 sequence reads: CASSPLMGERDTQYF. The CDR3 DNA reads as TGTGCCAGCAGTCCATTGATGGGAGAAAGAGATACGCAGTATTTT.

The chain couples TRBV5-1 to TRBJ1-2; TRBD1 aligns across 8 bases. From germline, CDR1 is SGHRS and CDR2 YFSETQ. After removal of 3 bases from V and 4 bases from J, the junction contained 5 bases not matched to a gene. The CDR3 sequence is 14 residues long. This chain's CDR3 is CASSSPGTGYGYTF. CDR3 DNA sequence: TGCGCCAGCAGCTCCCCCGGGACAGGCTATGGCTACACCTTC.

The chain recombines TRBV18 with TRBJ2-1, with 7 bases matching TRBD1. V lost 2 bases, J lost 8 bases, and 3 bases stayed unmatched. The CDR3 length is 13 residues. The germline V gene has CDR1 KGHSH and CDR2 LQKENI. The CDR3 is CASSPDRVYEQFF. Written as DNA, the CDR3 is TGTGCCAGCTCACCAGACAGGGTTTATGAGCAGTTCTTC.

The chain joins TRBV5-1 to TRBJ2-3; D unclear. V lost 0 bases and J 2 bases, leaving 4 bases between the germline ends. The CDR3 spans 13 residues. Germline CDR1 and CDR2: SGHRS and YFSETQ. The CDR3 DNA reads as TGCGCCAGCAGCTTGGGAGCCACAGATACGCAGTATTTT. Protein sequence: CASSLGATDTQYF. The entire variable domain, with the rest obtained from reference TRBV5-1 and TRBJ2-3, is as follows: KAGVTQTPRYLIKTRGQQVTLSCSPISGHRSVSWYQQTPGQGLQFLFEYFSETQRNKGNFPGRFSGRQFSNSRSEMNVSTLELGDSALYLCASSLGATDTQYFGPGTRLTVL.

The V and J genes are TRBV7-2 and TRBJ2-3; TRBD1 matches 7 bases. CDR3 size: 14 residues. With V trimmed by 5 bases and J by 4 bases, 6 bases remained unmatched. Germline loops: CDR1 SGHTA, CDR2 FQGNSA. The CDR3 sequence: CASSTTGKADTQYF. CDR3 DNA: TGTGCCAGCAGCACGACAGGGAAAGCAGATACGCAGTATTTT.

V is TRBV28 and J is TRBJ2-3, with D perhaps matching TRBD2 (6 bases). Germline CDR1 is MDHEN and CDR2 is SYDVKM. The CDR3 spans 19 residues. Trimming pared 5 bases from V and 6 bases from J, leaving 30 bases between. In DNA form, the CDR3 reads TGTGCCAGCAGTACCCAGTTGGACCCCTTGGGGAGGCAGGTGGATACGCAGTATTTT. The encoded protein is CASSTQLDPLGRQVDTQYF. Full variable domain (remainder filled in from reference TRBV28 and TRBJ2-3): DVKVTQSSRYLVKRTGEKVFLECVQDMDHENMFWYRQDPGLGLRLIYFSYDVKMKEKGDIPEGYSVSREKKERFSLILESASTNQTSMYLCASSTQLDPLGRQVDTQYFGPGTRLTVL.

The chain employs TRBV5-1 and TRBJ2-3; D is unresolved. The CDR3 covers 14 residues. Germline CDR1 and CDR2: SGHRS and YFSETQ. Trimming took 0 bases from V and 3 from J, leaving 8 bases between them. This CDR3 is CASSLGLVTDTQYF. The CDR3, as DNA: TGCGCCAGCAGCTTGGGGCTAGTTACAGATACGCAGTATTTT.

The chain links TRBV28 to TRBJ1-5, with TRBD1 matching over 10 bases. CDR3 size: 16 residues. The V and J ends lost 3 bases and 1 base, in that order; junction bases with no gene match: 3. Germline V CDR1 and CDR2: MDHEN, SYDVKM. CDR3 DNA sequence: TGTGCCAGCAGTTTGACAGGGGGCTGGAGCAATCAGCCCCAGCATTTT. This encodes CASSLTGGWSNQPQHF.

V and J are TRBV28 and TRBJ2-7; TRBD2 agrees at 11 bases. Germline assignment: CDR1 MDHEN and CDR2 SYDVKM. After removal of 2 bases from V and 3 bases from J, the junction contained 3 bases not matched to a gene. The CDR3 covers 15 residues. CDR3 in DNA: TGTGCCAGCAGTTTAGGGACTAGCGGAGTCTACGAGCAGTACTTC. Translating gives CASSLGTSGVYEQYF.

The chain is built from TRBV2 and TRBJ2-1; D unclear. The V gene lost 3 bases and the J gene lost 8 bases, with 14 bases spanning the gap. Germline loops: CDR1 SNHLY, CDR2 FYNNEI. The CDR3 extends over 14 amino acids. CDR3 DNA: TGTGCCAGCAGTGATCAAGGCCCCCGGGATGAGCAGTTCTTC. Encoded protein: CASSDQGPRDEQFF.

The table lists this clone with a count of one. The gene calls are TRBV7-2 and TRBJ2-1; D ambiguous. V lost 4 bases and J 1 base, leaving 23 bases between the germline ends. CDR1 is SGHTA, CDR2 FQGNSA, per germline. The length of the CDR3 is 19 residues. CDR3 DNA sequence: TGTGCCAGCAGCTCCTCTCTTGCGTCCCGGATACAGTCCTACAATGAGCAGTTCTTC. Translation: CASSSSLASRIQSYNEQFF.

V usage is TRBV13 and J usage is TRBJ2-5; 8 bases agree with TRBD2. The CDR3 totals 16 residues. V gave up 3 bases and J gave up 5 bases; unmatched junction bases: 11. Germline values: CDR1 PRHDT, CDR2 FYEKMQ (reference sequence). The chain's CDR3 is CASSFSGGGFVETQYF. CDR3 sequence (DNA): TGTGCCAGCAGCTTCTCCGGGGGGGGCTTCGTGGAGACCCAGTACTTC.

The chain joins TRBV6-5 to TRBJ2-2, with 7 bases lining up with TRBD1. Germline trimming cut 2 bases from V and 9 bases from J; bases unmatched to any gene: 9. The CDR3 loop spans 15 amino acids. Germline V gene sequence: CDR1 MNHEY, CDR2 SVGAGI. The CDR3, as DNA: TGTGCCAGCAGTTACGGGACAGCTTTATCTTGGGAGCTGTTTTTT. This sequence encodes CASSYGTALSWELFF.

The rearrangement links TRBV27 to TRBJ2-2; 8 nucleotides align to TRBD1. The CDR3 is 16 residues long. J was trimmed by 2 bases and V by 7 bases; bases with no gene match: 9. Germline V gene data show CDR1 as MNHEY and CDR2 as SMNVEV (reference sequence). CDR3: CASTPPDRGNTGELFF. In DNA form, the CDR3 reads TGTGCCAGCACCCCGCCTGACAGGGGTAACACCGGGGAGCTGTTTTTT.

This sequence joins TRBV7-2 and TRBJ2-3, with 12 bases identical to TRBD2. J was trimmed by 3 bases and V by 5 bases; bases with no gene match: 6. Per germline, CDR1 SGHTA and CDR2 FQGNSA. The CDR3 runs 16 residues. The CDR3 loop is CASSTTSGSLTDTQYF. The CDR3 nucleotides are TGTGCCAGCAGCACGACTAGCGGGAGCCTGACAGATACGCAGTATTTT.

The table lists this clone with a count of one. This chain connects TRBV11-2 to TRBJ2-7, with D unresolved. Trimming took 0 bases from V and 4 from J, leaving 13 bases between them. Germline-derived CDR1 and CDR2 are SGHAT and FQNNGV. CDR3 size: 15 residues. CDR3 bases: TGTGCCAGCAGCTTAGATCGGGTAGGAGTATACGAGCAGTACTTC. As protein: CASSLDRVGVYEQYF.

This chain uses TRBV5-1 with TRBJ2-1; 14 bases map to TRBD2. The CDR3 loop spans 19 amino acids. Germline CDR1 and CDR2: SGHRS and YFSETQ. With V trimmed by 0 bases and J by 0 bases, 5 bases remained unmatched. The DNA of the CDR3 is TGCGCCAGCAGCTTGGGACTAGCGGGAGGGCCTGGCTCCTACAATGAGCAGTTCTTC. It encodes CASSLGLAGGPGSYNEQFF.

This clone was counted once. The J gene is TRBJ1-1, the V gene TRBV6-6; D remains ambiguous. Germline CDR1 reads MNHNY; CDR2 reads SVGAGI (reference sequence). The CDR3 is 14 residues long. The ends were cut back, 0 bases at V and 7 bases at J, with 12 bases in the middle. This CDR3 reads CASSYSTDRGEAFF. The CDR3 nucleotides are TGTGCCAGCAGTTACTCGACGGATAGAGGTGAAGCTTTCTTT.

This sequence joins TRBV11-3 and TRBJ2-1; the D gene is possibly TRBD1 (6 bases). The CDR3 extends over 12 amino acids. CDR1 is SGHNT and CDR2 is YENEEA in the germline V gene. V dropped 5 bases and J dropped 14 bases, with 16 bases sitting between them. The CDR3 region is CASSRGGVTKFF. The CDR3 coding sequence is TGTGCCAGCAGCCGAGGGGGAGTGACAAAGTTCTTC.

The chain couples TRBV15 to TRBJ2-3; 9 nucleotides align to TRBD2. The junction had 1 base not matched to a gene; V was cut back by 1 base and J by 2 bases. The germline gives CDR1 LNHNV, CDR2 YYDKDF (reference sequence). This CDR3 spans 15 amino acids. CDR3 coding DNA: TGTGCCACCAGCAGAGGGACTAGCGACACAGATACGCAGTATTTT. Translation gives CATSRGTSDTDTQYF.

This clone appeared a few times. The chain couples TRBV25-1 to TRBJ1-1; 8 bases are a match to TRBD1. The CDR3 has 12 amino acids. Germline-derived CDR1 and CDR2 are MGHDK and SYGVNS. V dropped 5 bases and J dropped 4; count of bases not matched to a gene: 0. DNA for the CDR3: TGTGCCAGCAGTACAGGGGGCACTGAAGCTTTCTTT. Translation gives CASSTGGTEAFF.

V is TRBV6-1 and J is TRBJ2-7, with D tentatively TRBD2 (7 bases). This CDR3 region has 13 residues. V was shortened by 8 bases and J by 4 bases, with 15 bases between the two germline ends. Germline values: CDR1 MNHNS, CDR2 SASEGT. The CDR3 DNA follows: TGTGCCAGCGCCCCACAGGGAGGGTACGAGCAGTACTTC. Translated, it gives CASAPQGGYEQYF.

The chain uses TRBV19 and TRBJ2-7; TRBD2 might be the D (5 bases). Looked up from germline, CDR1 is LNHDA and CDR2 is SQIVND (reference sequence). CDR3 length equals 15 residues. V was cut by 3 bases and J by 0 bases, with 12 bases left in between. CDR3 in amino acids: CASSIRGESSYEQYF. CDR3 nucleotides: TGTGCCAGTAGTATTCGGGGAGAGAGCTCCTACGAGCAGTACTTC.